This record covers a single TCR beta chain. This entry comes from a study of blood T cell repertoires in COVID-19. The CDR3 covers 14 residues. Germline loops: CDR1 LNHDA, CDR2 SQIVND (reference sequence). Germline trimming cut 6 bases from V and 7 bases from J; bases unmatched to any gene: 9. Sequenced by immunoSEQ multiplex PCR; TCRdb stores in-frame clones only, minus some. The sample includes 120,000 or so clones, 65% to 90% of them seen just once. Sequencing was carried out using peripheral blood. This chain links TRBV19 with TRBJ1-2; TRBD1 aligns across 9 bases. This clonotype was sampled from a woman over 75 with acute or convalescent COVID-19. CDR3 loop: CASSVLRGQGGYTF. The CDR3 nucleotides read TGTGCCAGTAGCGTCCTACGGGGACAGGGTGGCTACACCTTC.